This entry concerns a single TCR beta chain. Its specificity is unknown. V was clipped by 3 bases and J by 5 bases, with 11 bases between them. The CDR3 spans 13 residues. Germline assignment: CDR1 SGHKS and CDR2 YYEKEE (reference sequence). This sample is drawn from a study of blood T cells in healthy people across ages. Overall study results and limits: TCR beta diversity tracked closely with naive T cell percentage.

The second PCR ran roughly 7 to 11 cycles with a sample-barcoded 5' primer and J-beta primers. A template-switch adaptor that had 12 random nucleotides put a tag on each cDNA molecule. In TCRdb, the 5' RACE reads were re-called with MiXCR into one record per CDR3 protein. This sample carries approximately 760,000 distinct CDR3 sequences, more than 20% of them seen once, and the ten largest clones take 9.4%. These data were likewise used in another study, on T cells of mothers and their children. From that paper: In this cohort, donors were three healthy Caucasian mothers plus their six children. Second-round PCR products received sample barcodes and 2-4 random nucleotides from the M1S primer.

The chain carries TRBV5-5 and TRBJ2-5; D is perhaps TRBD2 (6 bases). This TCR came from a boy younger than 18 in good health. Sequenced sample: blood. CDR3 in amino acids: CASSSDYWETQYF. The CDR3 DNA follows: TGTGCCAGCAGCTCGGACTATTGGGAGACCCAGTACTTC. Full variable domain (missing parts from reference TRBV5-5 and TRBJ2-5): DAGVTQSPTHLIKTRGQQVTLRCSPISGHKSVSWYQQVLGQGPQFIFQYYEKEERGRGNFPDRFSARQFPNYSSELNVNALLLGDSALYLCASSSDYWETQYFGPGTRLLVL.